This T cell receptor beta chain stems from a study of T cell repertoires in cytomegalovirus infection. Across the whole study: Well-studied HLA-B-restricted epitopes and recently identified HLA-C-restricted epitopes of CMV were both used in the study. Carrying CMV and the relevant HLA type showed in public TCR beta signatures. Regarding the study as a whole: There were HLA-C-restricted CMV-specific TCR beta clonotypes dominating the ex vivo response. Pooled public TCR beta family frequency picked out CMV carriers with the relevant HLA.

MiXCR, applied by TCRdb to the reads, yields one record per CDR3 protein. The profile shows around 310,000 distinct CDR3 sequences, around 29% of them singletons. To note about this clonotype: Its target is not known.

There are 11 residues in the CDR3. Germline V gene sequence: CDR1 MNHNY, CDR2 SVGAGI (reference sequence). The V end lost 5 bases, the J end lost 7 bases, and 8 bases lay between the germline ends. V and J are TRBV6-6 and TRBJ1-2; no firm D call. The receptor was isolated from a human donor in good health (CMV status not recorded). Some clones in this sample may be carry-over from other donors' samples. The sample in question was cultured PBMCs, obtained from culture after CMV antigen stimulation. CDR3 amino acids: CASSDGFGYTF. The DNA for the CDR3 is TGTGCCAGCAGTGACGGCTTTGGCTACACCTTC.